One and the same sample provided the 4 T cell receptor beta chains below, sequenced in a study of OX40 agonist ivuxolimab in advanced cancers. TCRdb's table, derived via immunoSEQ multiplex PCR, lists solely in-frame clones and lacks some. Of approximately 75,000 clones listed, 90% were seen once; the top ten hold over 0.3%. The material was CD4+ or CD8+ T cells sorted from blood, obtained in a trial of the OX40 agonist ivuxolimab. The receptors were sampled from an adult with an advanced solid tumor such as melanoma, head and neck, liver or kidney cancer.

The rearrangement uses TRBV7-2 and TRBJ2-7; maybe TRBD2 (6 bases). CDR1 is SGHTA, CDR2 FQGNSA, per germline. CDR3 size: 14 residues. V lost 5 bases to trimming and J lost 6 bases, with 17 bases between them. The DNA for the CDR3 is TGTGCCAGCAGCCCTCCGGGAGCCCTCCTCGAGCAGTACTTC. Translating it yields CASSPPGALLEQYF.

The genes are TRBV15 and TRBJ2-7, with 9 bases identical to TRBD1. V shed 3 bases and J 5 bases; nucleotides not matched to a gene: 5. In germline, CDR1 is LNHNV, CDR2 YYDKDF (reference sequence). CDR3 size: 14 residues. The DNA for the CDR3 is TGTGCCACCAGCAGCGCCGGGACAGGGCACGAGCAGTACTTC. Translation gives CATSSAGTGHEQYF.

The rearrangement joins TRBV21-1 to TRBJ2-5; TRBD2 is the table's D call, not checked against the DNA. TRBV21-1 is labeled a pseudogene. The CDR3 runs 15 residues. CDR3 sequence (DNA): TGTGCCAGCAGCAAATTTGAGGGCCTCCAAGAGACCCAGTACTTC. This codes for CASSKFEGLQETQYF.

J is TRBJ2-5 and V is TRBV28, with 8 bases that match TRBD1. Trimming took 6 bases from V and 3 from J; bases not matched to a gene: 6. The CDR3 has 14 amino acids. CDR1 is MDHEN, CDR2 SYDVKM, per germline. This CDR3 is CASSRTGNKETQYF. The DNA of the CDR3 is TGTGCCAGCAGCCGGACAGGGAACAAAGAGACCCAGTACTTC.